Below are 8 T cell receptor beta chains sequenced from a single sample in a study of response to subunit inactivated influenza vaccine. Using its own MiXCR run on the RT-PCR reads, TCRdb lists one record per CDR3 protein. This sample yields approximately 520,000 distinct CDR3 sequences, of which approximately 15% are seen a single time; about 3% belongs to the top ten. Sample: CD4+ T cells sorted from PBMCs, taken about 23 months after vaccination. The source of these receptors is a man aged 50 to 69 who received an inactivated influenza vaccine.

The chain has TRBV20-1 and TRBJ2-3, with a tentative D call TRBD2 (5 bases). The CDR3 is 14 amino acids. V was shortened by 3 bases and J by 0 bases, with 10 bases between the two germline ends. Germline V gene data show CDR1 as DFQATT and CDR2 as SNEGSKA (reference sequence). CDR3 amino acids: CSASFGISTDTQYF. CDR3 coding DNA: TGCAGTGCTAGTTTCGGGATTAGCACAGATACGCAGTATTTT.

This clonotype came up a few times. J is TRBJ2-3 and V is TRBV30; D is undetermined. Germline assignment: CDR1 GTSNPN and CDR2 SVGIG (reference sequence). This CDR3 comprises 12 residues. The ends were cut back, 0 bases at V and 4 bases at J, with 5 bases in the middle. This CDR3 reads CAWSVLADTQYF. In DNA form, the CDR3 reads TGTGCCTGGAGTGTACTTGCAGATACGCAGTATTTT.

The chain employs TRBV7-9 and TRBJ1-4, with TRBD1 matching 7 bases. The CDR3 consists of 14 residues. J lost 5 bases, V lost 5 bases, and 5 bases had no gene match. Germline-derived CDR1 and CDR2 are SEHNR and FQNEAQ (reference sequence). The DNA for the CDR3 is TGTGCCAGCAGCCAACGACAGGGAAATGAAAAACTGTTTTTT. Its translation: CASSQRQGNEKLFF.

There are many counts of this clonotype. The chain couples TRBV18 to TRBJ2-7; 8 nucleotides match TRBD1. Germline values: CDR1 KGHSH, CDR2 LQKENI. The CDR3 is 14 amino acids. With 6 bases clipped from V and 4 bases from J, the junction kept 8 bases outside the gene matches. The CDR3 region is CASSPGQENYEQYF. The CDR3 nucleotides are TGTGCCAGCTCCCCGGGACAGGAGAATTACGAGCAGTACTTC.

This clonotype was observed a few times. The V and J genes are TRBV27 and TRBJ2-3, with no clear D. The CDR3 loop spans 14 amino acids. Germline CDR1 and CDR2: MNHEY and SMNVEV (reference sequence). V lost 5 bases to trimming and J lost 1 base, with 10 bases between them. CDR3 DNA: TGTGCCAGCAGTCACAAAACAGGCACAGATACGCAGTATTTT. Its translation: CASSHKTGTDTQYF.

In DNA, the CDR3 is TGCAGTGCCACCACTAGCGGGGGGGCGCGAGAGACCCAGTACTTC. It encodes CSATTSGGARETQYF. The genes are TRBV20-1 and TRBJ2-5; 13 nucleotides align to TRBD2. Germline CDR1 and CDR2: DFQATT and SNEGSKA (reference sequence). This CDR3 has 15 amino acids. V gave up 6 bases and J gave up 4 bases; unmatched junction bases: 8.

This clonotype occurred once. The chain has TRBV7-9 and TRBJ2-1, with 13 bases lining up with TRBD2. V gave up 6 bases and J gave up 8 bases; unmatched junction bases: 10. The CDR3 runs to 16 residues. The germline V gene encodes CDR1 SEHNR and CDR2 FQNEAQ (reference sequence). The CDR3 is CASSRTSGSPYDEQFF. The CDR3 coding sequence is TGTGCCAGCAGTCGGACTAGCGGGAGTCCCTATGATGAGCAGTTCTTC.

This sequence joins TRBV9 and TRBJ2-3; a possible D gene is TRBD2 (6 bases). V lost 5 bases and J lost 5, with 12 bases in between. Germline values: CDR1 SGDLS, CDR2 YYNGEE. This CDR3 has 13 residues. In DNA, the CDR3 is TGTGCCAGCAGGGGGGAGGAGATAGATACGCAGTATTTT. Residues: CASRGEEIDTQYF.